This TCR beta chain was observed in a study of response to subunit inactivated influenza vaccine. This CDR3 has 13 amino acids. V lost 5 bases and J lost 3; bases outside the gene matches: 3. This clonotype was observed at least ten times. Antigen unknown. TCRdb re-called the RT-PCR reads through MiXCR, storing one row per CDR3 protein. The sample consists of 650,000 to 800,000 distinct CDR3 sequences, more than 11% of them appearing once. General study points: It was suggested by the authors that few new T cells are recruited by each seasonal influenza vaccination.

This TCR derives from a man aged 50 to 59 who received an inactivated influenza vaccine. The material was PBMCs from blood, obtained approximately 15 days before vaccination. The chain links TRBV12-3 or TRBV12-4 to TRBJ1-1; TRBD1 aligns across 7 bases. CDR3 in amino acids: CASSLGQYTEAFF. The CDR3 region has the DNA TGTGCCAGCAGTCTGGGACAGTACACTGAAGCTTTCTTT.